This T cell receptor beta chain was captured by sequencing in a study of blood T cell repertoires in COVID-19 (dated by TCRdb to about 2020). Notes on the research overall: Samples from collaborators originated in the United States, Italy and Spain and spanned both the acute and convalescent phases of COVID-19. The prospective study material was composed of cDNA or gDNA derived from T cells, B-cell-depleted T cells, or PBMCs. Deeply sampled blood TCRbeta repertoires from subjects exposed to, actively infected with, or recovered from COVID-19 were included in the dataset. The repertoires were released in a freely available public database intended as a resource for research on the immune response to SARS-CoV-2. Samples came from the ongoing ImmuneRACE study (first 160 participants) plus 1,254 subjects from 6 global collaborators. Nearly every sample came with metadata listing a de-identified subject ID, COVID-19 status, age in years and sex. HLA class I and class II types, where available, came from metadata supplied by the sample provider rather than from assay-based typing.

Regarding this clone: Its antigen is currently not known. Nothing much larger sits one base from this clone, and base qualities are not available.

V is cut back by 6 bases and J by 5 bases, with 8 bases in the junction unmatched. CDR1 SNHLY and CDR2 FYNNEI are derived from the germline V gene. Including the terminal cysteine and phenylalanine, the CDR3 comprises 15 residues. The only DNA kept is the CDR3, 45 bases in frame from the first base. Participants in the prospective study were enrolled through a virtual design, were aged about 18 to 100 years, and lived in roughly 26 United States geographic areas. In the prospective study, cohorts were assigned on the basis of participant-reported clinical history obtained from a screening survey and a study questionnaire. Recovered participants in ImmuneRACE Cohort 3 were defined by two consecutive negative NP/OP PCR tests, clearance by a healthcare professional, or resolution of symptoms. Each participant in the prospective study had whole blood, serum and a nasopharyngeal or oropharyngeal swab collected by mobile phlebotomists. Participants in the prospective study had the option to provide additional blood draws and questionnaires over a roughly 2-month period. Blood samples from the prospective study were shipped frozen or at room temperature prior to DNA extraction.

General study outcomes and caveats: Clinical and demographic metadata were provided uncurated, with the amount varying by source and participant.

TCRbeta CDR3 regions were amplified from genomic DNA by means of the immunoSEQ Assay, a bias-controlled multiplex PCR. Turning to the authors' computational methods: Nucleated cell counts per sample were estimated from amplification of reference gene primers within the assay. To quantify the absolute abundance of each unique TCRbeta CDR3 rearrangement, sequence reads were collapsed and filtered. For each sample, productive Simpson clonality was calculated by taking the square root of Simpson's diversity index across productive rearrangements. In TCRdb, the immuneACCESS table is reduced to in-frame sequences with V and J assigned. These tables do not hold every clone; where another copy was compared, an unresolved V gene accounts for under half, and the others remain unexplained. From that table come the V and J calls and clone size; the DNA was used to work out D and trimming. The sample records approximately 260,000 clones, around 82% of which are singletons. The leading ten clones occupy around 3.7% of the sample.

Sequences were obtained from PBMCs or T cells enriched from blood (not recorded which). This TCR was recovered from a man aged 50 or older who had recovered from COVID-19. The rearranged segments are TRBV2 and TRBJ2-7; TRBD2 aligns with 12 central bases. The CDR3 is CASRETSGSKHEQYF. The DNA sequence is TGTGCCAGCAGGGAGACTAGCGGGAGTAAGCACGAGCAGTACTTC.